The clone carrying this T cell receptor (beta chain) came up a few times. The V and J ends lost 5 bases and 5 bases, in that order; junction bases with no gene match: 6. Germline loops: CDR1 MNHEY, CDR2 SMNVEV (reference sequence). CDR3 length equals 14 residues. TCRdb reanalysed the RT-PCR reads using MiXCR and keeps one entry per CDR3 protein. Of 550,000 to 750,000 distinct CDR3 sequences listed, 14% are singletons. Specimen: memory CD4+ T cells from blood. The origin of this receptor is a female donor in good health, serving as a healthy control. The chain recombines TRBV27 with TRBJ1-1; 9 nucleotides line up with TRBD1. For the CDR3, the DNA is TGTGCCAGCAGTAAACAGGGGGCGAGGACTGAAGCTTTCTTT. Its protein product is CASSKQGARTEAFF.